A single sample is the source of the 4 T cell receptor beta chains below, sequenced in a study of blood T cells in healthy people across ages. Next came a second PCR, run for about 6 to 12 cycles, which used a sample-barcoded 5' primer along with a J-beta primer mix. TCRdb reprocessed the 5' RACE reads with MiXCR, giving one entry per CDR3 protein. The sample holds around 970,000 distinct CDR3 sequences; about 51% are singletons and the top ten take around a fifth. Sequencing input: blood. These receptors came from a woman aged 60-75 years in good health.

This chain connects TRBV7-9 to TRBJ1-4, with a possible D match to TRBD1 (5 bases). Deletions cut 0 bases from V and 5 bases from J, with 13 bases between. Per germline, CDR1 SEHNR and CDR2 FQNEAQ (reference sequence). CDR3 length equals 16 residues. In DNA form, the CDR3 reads TGTGCCAGCAGCTTAGCGACTGGGACTGCGAATGAAAAACTGTTTTTT. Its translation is CASSLATGTANEKLFF.

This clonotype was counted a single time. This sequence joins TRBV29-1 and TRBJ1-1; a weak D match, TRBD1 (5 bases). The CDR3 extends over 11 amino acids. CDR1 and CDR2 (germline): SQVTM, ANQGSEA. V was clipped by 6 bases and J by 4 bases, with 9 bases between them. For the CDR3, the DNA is TGCAGCGTAGAGGGGCTCACTGAAGCTTTCTTT. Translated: CSVEGLTEAFF. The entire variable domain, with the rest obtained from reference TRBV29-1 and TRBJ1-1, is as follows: SAVISQKPSRDICQRGTSLTIQCQVDSQVTMMFWYRQQPGQSLTLIATANQGSEATYESGFVIDKFPISRPNLTFSTLTVSNMSPEDSSIYLCSVEGLTEAFFGQGTRLTVV.

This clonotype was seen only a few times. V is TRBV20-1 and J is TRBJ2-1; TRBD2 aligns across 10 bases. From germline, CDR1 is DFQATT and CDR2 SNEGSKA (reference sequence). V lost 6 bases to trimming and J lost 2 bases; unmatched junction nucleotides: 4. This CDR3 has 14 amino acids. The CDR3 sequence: CSATSGATYNEQFF. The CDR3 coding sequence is TGCAGTGCCACTAGCGGGGCTACCTACAATGAGCAGTTCTTC.

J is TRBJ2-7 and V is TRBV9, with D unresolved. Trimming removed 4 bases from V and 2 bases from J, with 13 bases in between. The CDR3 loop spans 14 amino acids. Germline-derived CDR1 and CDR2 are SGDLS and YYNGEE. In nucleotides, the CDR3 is TGTGCCAGCAGCCCCAGGTTTATTCCCTACGAGCAGTACTTC. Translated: CASSPRFIPYEQYF.